The clone carrying this TCR beta chain was observed a handful of times. The data were obtained in a study of blood T cell repertoires in COVID-19. Study overall: Samples of COVID-19 (acute and convalescent) were obtained from the United States, Italy and Spain.

Recruited during active infection, patients (from Seattle) were subsequently followed longitudinally. CDR1 is SGHNT and CDR2 is YYREEE in the germline V gene (reference sequence). The ends were cut back, 4 bases at V and 2 bases at J, with 12 bases in the middle. The CDR3 is made up of 14 amino acids. In the original analysis: Reference gene primer amplification gave estimated nucleated cell counts. Only in-frame clones appear in the TCRdb table, and some are missing; sequencing was by immunoSEQ multiplex PCR. The DNA gave D and trimming, while V, J and clone size come from that table. In the table there are some 230,000 clones, around 83% of which are singletons.

The TCR comes from a woman at least 80 years old with COVID-19, enrolled during active disease. V and J are TRBV5-4 and TRBJ2-5; D might be TRBD1 (6 bases). Sequencing was carried out using peripheral blood. The CDR3 loop reads CASSVQGPQETQYF. For the CDR3, the DNA is TGTGCCAGCAGCGTACAGGGACCACAAGAGACCCAGTACTTC.